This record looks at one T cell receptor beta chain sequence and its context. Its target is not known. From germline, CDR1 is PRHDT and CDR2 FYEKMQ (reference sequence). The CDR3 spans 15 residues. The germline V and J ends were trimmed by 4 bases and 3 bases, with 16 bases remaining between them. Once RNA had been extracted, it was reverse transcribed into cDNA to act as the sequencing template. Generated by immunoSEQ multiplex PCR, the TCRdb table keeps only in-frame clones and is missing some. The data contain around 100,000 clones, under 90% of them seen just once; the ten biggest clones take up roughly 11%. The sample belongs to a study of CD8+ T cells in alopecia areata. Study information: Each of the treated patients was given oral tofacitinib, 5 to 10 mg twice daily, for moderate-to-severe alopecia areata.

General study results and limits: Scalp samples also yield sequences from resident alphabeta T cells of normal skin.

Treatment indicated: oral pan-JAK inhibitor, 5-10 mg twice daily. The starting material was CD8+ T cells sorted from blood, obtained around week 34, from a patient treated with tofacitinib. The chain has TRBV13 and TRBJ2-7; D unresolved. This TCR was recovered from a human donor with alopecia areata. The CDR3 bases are TGTGCCAGCAGCTCTGGACCATCGACAAACTACGAGCAGTACTTC. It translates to CASSSGPSTNYEQYF.